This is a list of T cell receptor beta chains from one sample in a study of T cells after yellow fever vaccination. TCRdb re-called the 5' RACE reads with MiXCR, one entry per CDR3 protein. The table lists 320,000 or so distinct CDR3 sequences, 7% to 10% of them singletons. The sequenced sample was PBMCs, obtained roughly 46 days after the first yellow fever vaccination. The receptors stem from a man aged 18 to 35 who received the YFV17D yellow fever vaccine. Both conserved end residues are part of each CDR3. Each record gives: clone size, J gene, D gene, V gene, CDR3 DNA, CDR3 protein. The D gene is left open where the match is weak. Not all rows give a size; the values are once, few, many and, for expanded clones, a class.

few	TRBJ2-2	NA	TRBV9	TGTGCCAGCAGCACAATTCCCACCGGGGAGCTGTTTTTT	CASSTIPTGELFF
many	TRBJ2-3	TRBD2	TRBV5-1	TGCGCCAGCAGCTTGGCTACTAGCGGGGGAACAGATACGCAGTATTTT	CASSLATSGGTDTQYF
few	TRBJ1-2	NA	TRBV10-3	TGTGCCATCAGTGAGAAACCAAGTGCCGGCTATGGCTACACCTTC	CAISEKPSAGYGYTF
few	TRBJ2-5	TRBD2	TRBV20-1	TGCAGTGCTAGAGATCGCGGGGGTAGGGAGACCCAGTACTTC	CSARDRGGRETQYF
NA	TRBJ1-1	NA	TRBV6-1	TGTGCCAGCAGTGAGGGAAGACGGCAGGGGCCTATGAACACTGAAGCTTTCTTT	CASSEGRRQGPMNTEAFF
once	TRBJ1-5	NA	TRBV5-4	TGTGCCAGCAGCTTGGCCCCGGGGAGCAATCAGCCCCAGCATTTT	CASSLAPGSNQPQHF
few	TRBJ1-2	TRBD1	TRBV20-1	TGCAGTGCACCAGACAGGGTCAAGGGTGGCTACACCTTC	CSAPDRVKGGYTF
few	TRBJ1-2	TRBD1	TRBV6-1	TGTGCCAGCAGTGAAGCAGGGACAGGGGGCGGCTACACCTTC	CASSEAGTGGGYTF
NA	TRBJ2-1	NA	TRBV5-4	TGTGCCAGCAGCCAGAGGATCGTCAATGAGCAGTTCTTC	CASSQRIVNEQFF
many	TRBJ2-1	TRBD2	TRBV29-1	TGCAGCGTTACGGGGGGGAGCTCCTACAATGAGCAGTTCTTC	CSVTGGSSYNEQFF
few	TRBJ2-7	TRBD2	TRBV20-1	TGCAGTGCGCGGGGGGAAGGCTACGAGCAGTACTTC	CSARGEGYEQYF
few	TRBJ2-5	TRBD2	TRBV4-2	TGTGCCAGCAGCCAAGAGGCCAGGGGGACTAGCGGGGGTAGCCAAGAGACCCAGTACTTC	CASSQEARGTSGGSQETQYF
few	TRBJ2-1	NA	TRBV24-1	TGTGCCACCGAAATCCAGGGGTATGAGCAGTTCTTC	CATEIQGYEQFF
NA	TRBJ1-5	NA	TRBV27	TGTGCCAGCTCCTCCGGGGCAGGGGTTCAGCCCCAGCATTTT	CASSSGAGVQPQHF
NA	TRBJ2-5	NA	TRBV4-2	TGTGCCAGCAGCCAAGGAGGTCCCACCGAGACCCAGTACTTC	CASSQGGPTETQYF
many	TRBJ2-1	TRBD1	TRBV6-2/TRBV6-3	TGTGCCAGCAGCGATAGGACAGGGCTGTTGACCTACAATGAGCAGTTCTTC	CASSDRTGLLTYNEQFF
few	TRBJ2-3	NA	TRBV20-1	TGCAGTGCGCCGTTGGCAGATACGCAGTATTTT	CSAPLADTQYF
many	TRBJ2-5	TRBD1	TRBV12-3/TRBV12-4	TGTGCCAGCAGCCCCAACGGACAGGGCGAAGAGACCCAGTACTTC	CASSPNGQGEETQYF
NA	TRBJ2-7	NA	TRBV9	TGTGCCAGCAGCCCGTGGGACGGAACCTACGAGCAGTACTTC	CASSPWDGTYEQYF
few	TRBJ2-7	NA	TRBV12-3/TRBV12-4	TGTGCCAGCAGTTTAGATGGCAAATACTACGAGCAGTACTTC	CASSLDGKYYEQYF
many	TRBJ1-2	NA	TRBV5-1	TGCGCCAGCAGCCCACCCGGAAACTATGGCTACACCTTC	CASSPPGNYGYTF
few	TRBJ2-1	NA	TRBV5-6	TGTGCCAGCAGCCCCATGTTTAAGGAGCAGTTCTTC	CASSPMFKEQFF
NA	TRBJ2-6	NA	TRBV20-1	TGCAGTGCTAGAGGGGGTCGGGGACGCGGGGCCAACGTCCTGACTTTC	CSARGGRGRGANVLTF
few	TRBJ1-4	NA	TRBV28	TGTGCCAGCAGTTGGAATGAAAAACTGTTTTTT	CASSWNEKLFF
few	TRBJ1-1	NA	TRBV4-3	TGCGCCAGCAGCCCAGGGACTGGGCTACTGAACACTGAAGCTTTCTTT	CASSPGTGLLNTEAFF
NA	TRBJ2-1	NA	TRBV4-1	TGCGCCAGCAGCCACCTCGGGCGAAACCCCTACAATGAGCAGTTCTTC	CASSHLGRNPYNEQFF
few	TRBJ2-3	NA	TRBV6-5	TGTGCCAGCAGTTACAAAGGGCAGGGGGGGGTTACGCAGTATTTT	CASSYKGQGGVTQYF
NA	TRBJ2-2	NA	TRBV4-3	TGCGCCAGCAGCCCAATAGGGTTATACACCGGGGAGCTGTTTTTT	CASSPIGLYTGELFF
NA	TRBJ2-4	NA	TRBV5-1	TGCGCCAGCCGGATAGGAGATGCCAAAAACATTCAGTACTTC	CASRIGDAKNIQYF
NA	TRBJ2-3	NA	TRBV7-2	TGTGCCAGCAGCGGTCGTTATACGGGGAGCGCAGATACGCAGTATTTT	CASSGRYTGSADTQYF
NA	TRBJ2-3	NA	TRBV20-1	TGCAGTGCTAGAATGGCGGGGAACACAGATACGCAGTATTTT	CSARMAGNTDTQYF
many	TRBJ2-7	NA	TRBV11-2	TGTGCCAGCAGTCGATATGGGGGTACCTACGAGCAGTACTTC	CASSRYGGTYEQYF
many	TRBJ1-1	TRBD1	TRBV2	TGTGCCAGCAGTGAACAGGGGGTGGAAGCTTTCTTT	CASSEQGVEAFF
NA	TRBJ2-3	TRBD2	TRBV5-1	TGCGCCAGCAGCTTACGGGGGGTGTTAACAGATACGCAGTATTTT	CASSLRGVLTDTQYF
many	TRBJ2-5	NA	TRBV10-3	TGTGCCATCAGTGAGTCGGTGCAGGGAGAGACCCAGTACTTC	CAISESVQGETQYF
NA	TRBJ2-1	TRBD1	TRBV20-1	TGCAGTGCCCCCCGACAGGGGGAGGACAATGAGCAGTTCTTC	CSAPRQGEDNEQFF
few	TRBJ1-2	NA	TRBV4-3	TGCGCCAGCAGCCAAGACCCAGGCCGACAGACTCTCTATGGCTACACCTTC	CASSQDPGRQTLYGYTF
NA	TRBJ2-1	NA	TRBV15	TGTGCCACCAGCAACGGCTACAATGAGCAGTTCTTC	CATSNGYNEQFF
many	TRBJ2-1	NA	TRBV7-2	TGTGCCAGCAGCTCACCGCCCCCAAGCTCCTACAATGAGCAGTTCTTC	CASSSPPPSSYNEQFF
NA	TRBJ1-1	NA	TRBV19	TGTGCCAGTAAGAGTTCCGGGCTGGTTTTTGGTGGCACTGAAGCTTTCTTT	CASKSSGLVFGGTEAFF
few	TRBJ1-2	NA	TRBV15	TGTGCCACCAGCAGAGAGGCGGGGGCTCGCGATGGCTACACCTTC	CATSREAGARDGYTF
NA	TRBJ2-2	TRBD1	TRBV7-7	TGTGCTAGCAGCTCGTCCCGGGACAGGGTTAACGGGGAGCTGTTTTTT	CASSSSRDRVNGELFF
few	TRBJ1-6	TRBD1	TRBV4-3	TGCGCCAGCAGCCAAGAATGGACAGGGGTTAATTCACCCCTCCACTTT	CASSQEWTGVNSPLHF
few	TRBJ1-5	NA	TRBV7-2	TGTGCCAGCGTTCCCACGAGTAGCAATCAGCCCCAGCATTTT	CASVPTSSNQPQHF
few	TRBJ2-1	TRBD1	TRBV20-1	TGCAGTGCTAGGACAGGGGGCTCAAAGGACAATGAGCAGTTCTTC	CSARTGGSKDNEQFF
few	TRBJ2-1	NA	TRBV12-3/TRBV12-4	TGTGCCAGCAGTTTCAGTGGGTATGAGCAGTTCTTC	CASSFSGYEQFF
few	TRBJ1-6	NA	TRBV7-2	TGTGCCAGCAGTCCTCAGTTTAGCTCACCCCTCCACTTT	CASSPQFSSPLHF
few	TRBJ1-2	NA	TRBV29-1	TGCAGCGTTGGGGGCAGGTTGGGTGGCTACACCTTC	CSVGGRLGGYTF
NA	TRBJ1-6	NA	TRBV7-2	TGTGCCAGCAGCTTACAGGGTGAACATTCACCCCTCCACTTT	CASSLQGEHSPLHF
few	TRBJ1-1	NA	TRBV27	TGTGCCAGCAGTTCCCTCTCGGGGCGGGCTGAAGCTTTCTTT	CASSSLSGRAEAFF
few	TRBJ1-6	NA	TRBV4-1	TGCGCCAGCAGCCACAGACGGGGGAGTGGGTCACCCCTCCACTTT	CASSHRRGSGSPLHF